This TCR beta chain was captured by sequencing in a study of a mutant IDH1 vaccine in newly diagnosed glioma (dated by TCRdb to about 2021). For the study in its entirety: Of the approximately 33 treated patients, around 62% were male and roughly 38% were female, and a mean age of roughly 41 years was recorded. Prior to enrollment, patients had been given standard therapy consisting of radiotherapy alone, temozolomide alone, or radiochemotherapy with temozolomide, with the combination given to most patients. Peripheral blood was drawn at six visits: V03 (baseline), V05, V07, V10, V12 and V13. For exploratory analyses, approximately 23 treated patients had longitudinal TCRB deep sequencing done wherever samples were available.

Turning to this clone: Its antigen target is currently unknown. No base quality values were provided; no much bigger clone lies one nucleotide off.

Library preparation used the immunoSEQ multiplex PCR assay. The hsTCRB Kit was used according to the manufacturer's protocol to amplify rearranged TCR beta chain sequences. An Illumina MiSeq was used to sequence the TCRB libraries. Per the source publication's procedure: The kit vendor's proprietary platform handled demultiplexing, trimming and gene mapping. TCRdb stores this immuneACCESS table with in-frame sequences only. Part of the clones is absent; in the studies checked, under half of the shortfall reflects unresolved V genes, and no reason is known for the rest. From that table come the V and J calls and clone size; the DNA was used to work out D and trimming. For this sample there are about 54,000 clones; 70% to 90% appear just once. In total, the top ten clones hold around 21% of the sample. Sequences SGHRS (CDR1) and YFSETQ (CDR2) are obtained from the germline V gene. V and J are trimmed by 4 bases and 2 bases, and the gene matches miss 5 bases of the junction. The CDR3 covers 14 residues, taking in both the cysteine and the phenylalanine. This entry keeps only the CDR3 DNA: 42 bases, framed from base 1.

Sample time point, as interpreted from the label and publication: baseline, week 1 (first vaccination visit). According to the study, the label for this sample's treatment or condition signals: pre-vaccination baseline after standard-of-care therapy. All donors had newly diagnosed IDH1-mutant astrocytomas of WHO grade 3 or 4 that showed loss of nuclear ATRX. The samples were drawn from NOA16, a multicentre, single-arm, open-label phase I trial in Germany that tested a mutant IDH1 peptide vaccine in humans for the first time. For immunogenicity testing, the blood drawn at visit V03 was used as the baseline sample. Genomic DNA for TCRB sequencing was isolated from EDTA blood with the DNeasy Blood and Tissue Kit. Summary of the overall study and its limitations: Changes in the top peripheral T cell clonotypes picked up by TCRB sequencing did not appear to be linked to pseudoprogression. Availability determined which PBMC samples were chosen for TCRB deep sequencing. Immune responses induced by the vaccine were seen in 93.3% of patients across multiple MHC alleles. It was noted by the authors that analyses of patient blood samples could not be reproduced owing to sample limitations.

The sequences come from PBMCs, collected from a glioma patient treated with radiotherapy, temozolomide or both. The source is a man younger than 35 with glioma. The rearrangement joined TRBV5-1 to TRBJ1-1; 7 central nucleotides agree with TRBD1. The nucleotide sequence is TGCGCCAGCAGCAGCAGGGGGGCTAACACTGAAGCTTTCTTT. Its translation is CASSSRGANTEAFF.